This TCR beta chain appears in the sequencing data of a study of T cell responses to AZD1222 COVID-19 vaccine. In germline, CDR1 is SGHDN, CDR2 FVKESK. V was trimmed by 5 bases and J by 3 bases, leaving 8 bases between them. The CDR3 spans 14 residues. The table came from immunoSEQ multiplex PCR; TCRdb's copy has only in-frame clones and leaves some out. Among some 120,000 clones, about 90% were seen once, and the ten largest hold roughly 1.5%. Specimen: peripheral blood, collected on day 0 of AZD1222 vaccination. The origin of this receptor is an adult in good health. The chain has TRBV14 and TRBJ1-6; no clear D gene. CDR3 residues: CASSWASYNSPLHF. DNA for the CDR3: TGTGCCAGCAGCTGGGCTAGCTATAATTCACCCCTCCACTTT.